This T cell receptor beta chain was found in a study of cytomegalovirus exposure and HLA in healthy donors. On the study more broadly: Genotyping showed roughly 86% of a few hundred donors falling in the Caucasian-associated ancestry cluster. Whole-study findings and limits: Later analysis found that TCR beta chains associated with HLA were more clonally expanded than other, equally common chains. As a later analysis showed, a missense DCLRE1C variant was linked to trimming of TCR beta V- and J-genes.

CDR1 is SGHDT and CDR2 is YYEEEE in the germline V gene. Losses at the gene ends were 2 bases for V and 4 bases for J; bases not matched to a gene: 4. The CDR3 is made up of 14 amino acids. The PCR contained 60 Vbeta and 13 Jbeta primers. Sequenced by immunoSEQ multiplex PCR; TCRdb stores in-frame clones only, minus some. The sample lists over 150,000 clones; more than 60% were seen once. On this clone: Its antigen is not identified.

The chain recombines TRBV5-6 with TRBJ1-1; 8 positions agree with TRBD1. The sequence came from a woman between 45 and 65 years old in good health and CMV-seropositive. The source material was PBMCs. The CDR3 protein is CASSFQGAGTEAFF. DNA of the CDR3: TGTGCCAGCAGCTTCCAGGGGGCGGGCACTGAAGCTTTCTTT.